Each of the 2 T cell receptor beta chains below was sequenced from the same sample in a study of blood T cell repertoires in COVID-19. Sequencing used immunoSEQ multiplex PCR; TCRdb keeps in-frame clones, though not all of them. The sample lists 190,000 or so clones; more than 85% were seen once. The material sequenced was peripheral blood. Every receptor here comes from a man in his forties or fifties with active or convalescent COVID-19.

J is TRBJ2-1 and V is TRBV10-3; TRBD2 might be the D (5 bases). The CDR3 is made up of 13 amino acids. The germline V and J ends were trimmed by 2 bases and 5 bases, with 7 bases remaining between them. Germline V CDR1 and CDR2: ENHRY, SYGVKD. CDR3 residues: CAISEDYDNEQFF. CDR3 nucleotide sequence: TGTGCCATCAGTGAGGACTACGACAATGAGCAGTTCTTC.

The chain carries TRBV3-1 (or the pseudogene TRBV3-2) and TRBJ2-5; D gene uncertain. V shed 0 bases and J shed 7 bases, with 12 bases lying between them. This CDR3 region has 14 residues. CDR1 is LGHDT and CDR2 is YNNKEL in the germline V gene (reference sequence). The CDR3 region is CASSQEGLSGTQYF. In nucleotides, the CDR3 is TGTGCCAGCAGCCAAGAAGGTTTGTCAGGGACCCAGTACTTC.